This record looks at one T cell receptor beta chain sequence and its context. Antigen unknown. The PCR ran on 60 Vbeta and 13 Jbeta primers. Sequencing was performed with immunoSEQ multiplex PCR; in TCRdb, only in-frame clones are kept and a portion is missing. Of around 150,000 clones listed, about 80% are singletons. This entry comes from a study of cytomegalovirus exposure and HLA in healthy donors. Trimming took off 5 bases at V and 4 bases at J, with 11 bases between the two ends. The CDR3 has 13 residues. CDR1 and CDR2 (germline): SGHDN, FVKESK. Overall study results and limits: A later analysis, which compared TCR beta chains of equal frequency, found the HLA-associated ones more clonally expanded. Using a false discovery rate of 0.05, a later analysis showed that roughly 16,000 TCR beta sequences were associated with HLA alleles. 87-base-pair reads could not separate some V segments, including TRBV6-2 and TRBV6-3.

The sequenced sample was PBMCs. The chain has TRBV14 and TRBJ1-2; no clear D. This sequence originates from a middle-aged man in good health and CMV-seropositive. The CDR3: CASSVVGLYGYTF. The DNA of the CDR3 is TGTGCCAGCAGCGTAGTCGGTCTCTATGGCTACACCTTC. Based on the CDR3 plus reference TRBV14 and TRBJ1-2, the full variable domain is EAGVTQFPSHSVIEKGQTVTLRCDPISGHDNLYWYRRVMGKEIKFLLHFVKESKQDESGMPNNRFLAERTGGTYSTLKVQPAELEDSGVYFCASSVVGLYGYTFGSGTRLTVV.